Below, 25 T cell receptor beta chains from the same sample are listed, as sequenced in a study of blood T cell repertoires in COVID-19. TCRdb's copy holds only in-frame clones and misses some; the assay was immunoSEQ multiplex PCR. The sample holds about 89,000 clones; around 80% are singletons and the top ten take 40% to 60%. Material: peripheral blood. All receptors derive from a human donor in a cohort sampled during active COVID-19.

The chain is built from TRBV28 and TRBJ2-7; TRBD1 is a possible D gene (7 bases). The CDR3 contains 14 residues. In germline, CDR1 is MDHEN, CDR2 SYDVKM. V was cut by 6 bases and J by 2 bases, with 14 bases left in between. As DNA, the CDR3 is TGTGCCAGCAGCCAGGGGGGACTCGCCTACGAGCAGTACTTC. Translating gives CASSQGGLAYEQYF.

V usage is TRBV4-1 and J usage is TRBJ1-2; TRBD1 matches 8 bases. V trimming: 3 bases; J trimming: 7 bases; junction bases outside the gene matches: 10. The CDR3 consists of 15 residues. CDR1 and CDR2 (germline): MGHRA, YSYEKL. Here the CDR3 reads CASSHEDREAAGYTF. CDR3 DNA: TGCGCCAGCAGCCACGAGGACAGGGAGGCTGCTGGCTACACCTTC.

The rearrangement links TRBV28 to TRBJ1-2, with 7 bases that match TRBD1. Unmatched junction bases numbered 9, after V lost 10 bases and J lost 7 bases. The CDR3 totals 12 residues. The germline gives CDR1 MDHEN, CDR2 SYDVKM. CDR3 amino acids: CATVEGAGGYTF. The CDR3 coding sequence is TGTGCCACAGTTGAGGGGGCGGGTGGCTACACCTTC.

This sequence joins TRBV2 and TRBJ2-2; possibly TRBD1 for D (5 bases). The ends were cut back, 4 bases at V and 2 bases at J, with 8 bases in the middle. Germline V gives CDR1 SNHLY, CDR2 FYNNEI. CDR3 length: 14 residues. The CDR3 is CASSAQGNTGELFF. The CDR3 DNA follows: TGTGCCAGCAGTGCGCAGGGAAACACCGGGGAGCTGTTTTTT.

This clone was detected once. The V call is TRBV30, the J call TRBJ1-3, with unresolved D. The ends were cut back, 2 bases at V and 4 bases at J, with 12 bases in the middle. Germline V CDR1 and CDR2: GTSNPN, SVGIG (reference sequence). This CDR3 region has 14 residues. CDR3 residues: CAWSTAGGGNTIYF. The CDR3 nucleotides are TGTGCCTGGAGTACGGCAGGAGGGGGAAACACCATATATTTT.

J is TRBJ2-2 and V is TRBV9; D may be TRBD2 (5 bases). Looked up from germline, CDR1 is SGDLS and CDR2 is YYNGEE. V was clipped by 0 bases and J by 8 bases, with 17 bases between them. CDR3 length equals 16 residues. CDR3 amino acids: CASSVAGSGLRGELFF. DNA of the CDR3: TGTGCCAGCAGCGTAGCGGGATCCGGATTGCGAGGGGAGCTGTTTTTT.

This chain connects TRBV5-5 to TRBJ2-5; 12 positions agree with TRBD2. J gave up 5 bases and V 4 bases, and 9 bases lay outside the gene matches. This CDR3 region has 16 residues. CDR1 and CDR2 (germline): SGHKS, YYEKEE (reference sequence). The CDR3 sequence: CASSAILAGGPETQYF. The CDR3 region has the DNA TGTGCCAGCAGCGCCATACTAGCGGGAGGACCCGAGACCCAGTACTTC.

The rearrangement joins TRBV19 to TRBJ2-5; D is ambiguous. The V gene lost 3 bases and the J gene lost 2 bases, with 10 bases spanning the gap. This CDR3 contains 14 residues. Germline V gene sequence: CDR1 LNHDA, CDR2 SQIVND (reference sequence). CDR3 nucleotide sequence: TGTGCCAGTAGTATTCACCGAGGACAAGAGACCCAGTACTTC. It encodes CASSIHRGQETQYF. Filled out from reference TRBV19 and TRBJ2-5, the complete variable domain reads DGGITQSPKYLFRKEGQNVTLSCEQNLNHDAMYWYRQDPGQGLRLIYYSQIVNDFQKGDIAEGYSVSREKKESFPLTVTSAQKNPTAFYLCASSIHRGQETQYFGPGTRLLVL.

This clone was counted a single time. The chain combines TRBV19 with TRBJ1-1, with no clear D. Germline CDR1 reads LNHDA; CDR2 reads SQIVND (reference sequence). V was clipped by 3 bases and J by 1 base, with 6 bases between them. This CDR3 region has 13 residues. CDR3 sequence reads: CASSIKRNTEAFF. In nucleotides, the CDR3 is TGTGCCAGTAGTATCAAGAGGAACACTGAAGCTTTCTTT.

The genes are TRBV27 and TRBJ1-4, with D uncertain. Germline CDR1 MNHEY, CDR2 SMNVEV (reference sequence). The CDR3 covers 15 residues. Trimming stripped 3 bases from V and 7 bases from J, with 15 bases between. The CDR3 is CASSLSTRLGEKLFF. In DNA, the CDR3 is TGTGCCAGCAGTTTGAGTACGCGTCTCGGTGAAAAACTGTTTTTT.

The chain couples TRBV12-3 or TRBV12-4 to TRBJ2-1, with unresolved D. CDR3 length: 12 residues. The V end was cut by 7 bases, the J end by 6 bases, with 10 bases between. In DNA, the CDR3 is TGTGCCAGCAAGGCGAGAGGCAATGAGCAGTTCTTC. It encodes CASKARGNEQFF.

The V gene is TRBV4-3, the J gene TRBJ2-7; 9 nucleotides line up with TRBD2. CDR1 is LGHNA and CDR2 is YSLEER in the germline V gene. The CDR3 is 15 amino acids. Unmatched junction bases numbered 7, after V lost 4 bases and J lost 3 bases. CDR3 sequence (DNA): TGCGCCAGCAGCCTCGTAGCGGGAGTTGACTACGAGCAGTACTTC. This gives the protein CASSLVAGVDYEQYF.

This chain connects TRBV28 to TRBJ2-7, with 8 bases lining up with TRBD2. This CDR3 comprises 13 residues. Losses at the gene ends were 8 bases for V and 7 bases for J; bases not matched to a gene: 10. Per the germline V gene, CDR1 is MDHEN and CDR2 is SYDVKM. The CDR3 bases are TGTGCCAGCGCCACGGGGGGGCGCTGGGAGCAGTACTTC. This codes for CASATGGRWEQYF. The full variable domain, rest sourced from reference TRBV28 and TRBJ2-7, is DVKVTQSSRYLVKRTGEKVFLECVQDMDHENMFWYRQDPGLGLRLIYFSYDVKMKEKGDIPEGYSVSREKKERFSLILESASTNQTSMYLCASATGGRWEQYFGPGTRLTVT.

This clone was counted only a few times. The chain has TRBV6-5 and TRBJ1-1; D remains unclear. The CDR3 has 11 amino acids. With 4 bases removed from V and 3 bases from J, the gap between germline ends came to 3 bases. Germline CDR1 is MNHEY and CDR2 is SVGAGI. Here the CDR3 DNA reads TGTGCCAGCAGTTCCGACACTGAAGCTTTCTTT. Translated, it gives CASSSDTEAFF.

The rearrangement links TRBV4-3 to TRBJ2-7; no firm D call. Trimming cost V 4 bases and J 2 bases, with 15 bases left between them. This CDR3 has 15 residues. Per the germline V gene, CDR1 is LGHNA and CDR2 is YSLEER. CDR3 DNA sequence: TGCGCCAGCAGCCTCCATCAGTCTGACACCTACGAGCAGTACTTC. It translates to CASSLHQSDTYEQYF.

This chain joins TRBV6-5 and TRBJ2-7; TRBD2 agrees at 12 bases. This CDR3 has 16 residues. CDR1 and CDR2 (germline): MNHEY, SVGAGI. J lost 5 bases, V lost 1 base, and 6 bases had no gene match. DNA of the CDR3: TGTGCCAGCAGTTACTACCTAGCGGGAGGGCCCCACGAGCAGTACTTC. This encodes CASSYYLAGGPHEQYF.

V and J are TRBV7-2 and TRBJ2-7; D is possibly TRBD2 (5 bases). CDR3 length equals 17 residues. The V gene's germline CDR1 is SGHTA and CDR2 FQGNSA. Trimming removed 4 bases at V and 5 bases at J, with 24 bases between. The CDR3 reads CASSWRPSYGNPDEQYF. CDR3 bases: TGTGCCAGCAGCTGGAGGCCTTCCTACGGGAATCCTGACGAGCAGTACTTC.

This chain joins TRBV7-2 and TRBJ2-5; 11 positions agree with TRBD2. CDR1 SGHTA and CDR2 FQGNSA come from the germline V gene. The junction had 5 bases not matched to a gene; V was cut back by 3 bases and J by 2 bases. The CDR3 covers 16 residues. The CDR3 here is CASSFGTSGPQETQYF. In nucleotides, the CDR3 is TGTGCCAGCAGCTTCGGGACTAGCGGTCCACAAGAGACCCAGTACTTC.

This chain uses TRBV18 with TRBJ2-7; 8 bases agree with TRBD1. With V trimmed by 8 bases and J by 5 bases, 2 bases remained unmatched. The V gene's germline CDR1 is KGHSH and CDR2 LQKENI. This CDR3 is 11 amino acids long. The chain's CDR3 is CASAQGDEQYF. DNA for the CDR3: TGTGCCAGCGCACAGGGGGACGAGCAGTACTTC. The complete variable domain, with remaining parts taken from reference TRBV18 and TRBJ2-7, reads NAGVMQNPRHLVRRRGQEARLRCSPMKGHSHVYWYRQLPEEGLKFMVYLQKENIIDESGMPKERFSAEFPKEGPSILRIQQVVRGDSAAYFCASAQGDEQYFGPGTRLTVT.

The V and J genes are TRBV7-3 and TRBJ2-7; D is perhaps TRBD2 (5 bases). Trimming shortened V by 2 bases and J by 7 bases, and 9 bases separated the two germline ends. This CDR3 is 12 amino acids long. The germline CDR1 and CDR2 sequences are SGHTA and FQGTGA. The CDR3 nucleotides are TGTGCCAGCAGCTTATACGGGAAGGAGCAGTACTTC. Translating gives CASSLYGKEQYF.

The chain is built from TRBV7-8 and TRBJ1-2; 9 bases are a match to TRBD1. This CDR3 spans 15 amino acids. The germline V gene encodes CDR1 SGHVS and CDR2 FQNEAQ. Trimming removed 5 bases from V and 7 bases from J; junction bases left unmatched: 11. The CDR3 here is CASSPTGGASRGYTF. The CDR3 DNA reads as TGTGCCAGCAGCCCAACAGGGGGCGCCTCTCGTGGCTACACCTTC.

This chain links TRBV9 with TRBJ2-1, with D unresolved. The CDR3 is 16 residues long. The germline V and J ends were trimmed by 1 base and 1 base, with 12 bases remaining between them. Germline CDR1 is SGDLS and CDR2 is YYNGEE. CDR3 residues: CASSVQSGLSYNEQFF. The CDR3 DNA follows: TGTGCCAGCAGCGTACAGTCGGGTCTTTCCTACAATGAGCAGTTCTTC.

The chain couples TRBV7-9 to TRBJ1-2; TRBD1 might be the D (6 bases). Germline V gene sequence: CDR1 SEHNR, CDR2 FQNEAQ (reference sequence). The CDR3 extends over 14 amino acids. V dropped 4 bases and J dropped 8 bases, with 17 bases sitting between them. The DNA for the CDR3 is TGTGCCAGCAGCTCCGGACAGCGGGGACGCGGCTACACCTTC. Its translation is CASSSGQRGRGYTF.

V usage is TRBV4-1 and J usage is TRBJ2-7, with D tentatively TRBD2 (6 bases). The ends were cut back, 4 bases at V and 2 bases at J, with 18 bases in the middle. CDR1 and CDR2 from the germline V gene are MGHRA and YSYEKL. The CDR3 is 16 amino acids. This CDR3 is CASSRQPSGTAYEQYF. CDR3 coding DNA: TGCGCCAGCAGCCGCCAACCCTCAGGGACTGCCTACGAGCAGTACTTC.

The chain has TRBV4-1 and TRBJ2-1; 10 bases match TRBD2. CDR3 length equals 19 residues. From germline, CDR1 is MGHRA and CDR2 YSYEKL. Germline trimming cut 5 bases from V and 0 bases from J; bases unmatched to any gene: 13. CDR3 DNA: TGCGCCAGCAGCGCACTAGCGGGACCCAGAAAACTCTCCTACAATGAGCAGTTCTTC. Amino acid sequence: CASSALAGPRKLSYNEQFF.